Each of the 8 T cell receptor beta chains below was sequenced from the same sample in a study of T cell clonality in common variable immunodeficiency. Method: immunoSEQ multiplex PCR; TCRdb's copy keeps in-frame clones and lacks some. The sample is made up of about 34,000 clones, none counted only once. Sample: peripheral blood mononuclear cells. These receptors were obtained from a person aged 18 to 69 in good health.

Points on this clone: The read finishes 3 residues shy of the CDR3 end, and the germline J gene is used to complete it. This chain links TRBV11-2 with TRBJ2-7; 12 positions match TRBD1. Germline CDR1 and CDR2: SGHAT and FQNNGV. The CDR3 contains 14 residues. Trimming removed 6 bases from V and 5 bases from J; junction bases left unmatched: 5. The CDR3 bases that were read are TGTGCCAGCAGTTCCGGGACAGGGGGCCACGAG. This codes for CASSSGTGGHE. The complete CDR3 reads CASSSGTGGHEQYF.

This clone was counted at least ten times. The CDR3 end falls 3 residues outside the read, so it is completed with the germline J gene. This chain connects TRBV5-1 to TRBJ2-7, with a possible D match to TRBD1 (5 bases). The CDR3 is 15 residues long. Germline V gene data show CDR1 as SGHRS and CDR2 as YFSETQ. The V end lost 0 bases, the J end lost 0 bases, and 10 bases lay between the germline ends. The CDR3 spells CASSLGPRDSYEQYF. The DNA read from the CDR3 is TGCGCCAGCAGCTTGGGGCCCAGGGACTCCTACGAG. Looking up the rest from reference TRBV5-1 and TRBJ2-7 gives the full variable domain: KAGVTQTPRYLIKTRGQQVTLSCSPISGHRSVSWYQQTPGQGLQFLFEYFSETQRNKGNFPGRFSGRQFSNSRSEMNVSTLELGDSALYLCASSLGPRDSYEQYFGPGTRLTVT.

This clone was counted ten times or more. The read ends 3 residues before the CDR3 terminus; that terminus is restored from the germline J gene. The chain uses TRBV7-9 and TRBJ2-1, with D possibly being TRBD2 (6 bases). CDR3 length: 13 residues. Germline V CDR1 and CDR2: SEHNR, FQNEAQ (reference sequence). Deletions cut 7 bases from V and 7 bases from J, with 14 bases between. The CDR3 is CASTPGGSNEQFF. The DNA read from the CDR3 is TGTGCCAGCACTCCTGGGGGGAGTAATGAG.

This clone appeared many times. The CDR3 extends 3 residues past the end of the read, so its final part is completed from the germline J gene. The gene calls are TRBV18 and TRBJ2-5, with 7 bases matching TRBD1. There are 14 residues in the CDR3. The ends lost 3 bases at V and 5 bases at J; junction bases unmatched: 6. From germline, CDR1 is KGHSH and CDR2 LQKENI. The chain's CDR3 is CASSPRQGDETQYF. Incomplete CDR3 DNA: TGTGCCAGCTCACCTCGCCAGGGGGACGAGACC.

Ten or more counts support this clone. The CDR3 end lies 3 residues beyond the end of the read and is filled in from the germline J gene. The V and J genes are TRBV5-1 and TRBJ2-3; D not certain. The CDR3 consists of 15 residues. Germline lookup yields CDR1 SGHRS and CDR2 YFSETQ. The germline V and J ends were trimmed by 4 bases and 2 bases, with 14 bases remaining between them. The DNA read from the CDR3 is TGCGCCAGCAGCATCGGTGCCGGGTCCACAGATACG. Encoded protein: CASSIGAGSTDT. The whole CDR3 sequence is CASSIGAGSTDTQYF.

The sample holds many counts of this clone. The read gets to within 3 residues of the CDR3 end, and the germline J gene fills in the rest. V usage is TRBV4-1 and J usage is TRBJ1-1; a weak D match, TRBD1 (5 bases). Germline V gives CDR1 MGHRA, CDR2 YSYEKL. Trimming left V 2 bases short and J 5 bases short, with 12 bases between. The CDR3 is made up of 14 amino acids. CDR3 region: CASSQSRGGTEAFF. The sequenced part of the CDR3 DNA is TGCGCCAGCAGCCAATCTCGCGGGGGGACTGAA.

This clone was observed many times. The CDR3 end is not reached by the read, which stops 3 residues before it; the germline J gene fills it in. This chain links TRBV5-1 with TRBJ2-7; the match to TRBD1 covers 8 bases. The CDR3 sequence is 15 residues long. Germline CDR1 SGHRS, CDR2 YFSETQ. V shed 4 bases and J 3 bases; nucleotides not matched to a gene: 9. CDR3 in amino acids: CASSRGTGGYYEQYF. CDR3 DNA, as far as it was read: TGCGCCAGCAGCCGGGGGACAGGAGGGTACTACGAG. Looking up the rest from reference TRBV5-1 and TRBJ2-7 gives the full variable domain: KAGVTQTPRYLIKTRGQQVTLSCSPISGHRSVSWYQQTPGQGLQFLFEYFSETQRNKGNFPGRFSGRQFSNSRSEMNVSTLELGDSALYLCASSRGTGGYYEQYFGPGTRLTVT.

The table lists this clone with many counts. The read terminates 3 residues before the CDR3 end, so the remaining end is supplied by the germline J gene. This chain links TRBV7-2 with TRBJ1-2, with a weak D call TRBD1 (6 bases). Trimming removed 4 bases from V and 2 bases from J, with 11 bases in between. This CDR3 comprises 14 residues. Germline-derived CDR1 and CDR2 are SGHTA and FQGNSA. CDR3 protein: CASSSVGQNYGYTF. The DNA read from the CDR3 is TGTGCCAGCAGCTCGGTAGGACAGAACTATGGC.